The 4 T cell receptor beta chains listed next were all sequenced from one sample in a study of T cell changes during pregnancy in multiple sclerosis. TCRdb keeps only in-frame clones here, not all; method: immunoSEQ multiplex PCR. The profile covers about 40,000 clones, with roughly 92% appearing a single time and roughly 1.2% taken by the ten largest. The specimen comprised peripheral blood, sampled before pregnancy. Receptor source: a female donor with multiple sclerosis, enrolled in a pregnancy study.

The V gene is TRBV6-1, the J gene TRBJ1-1, with TRBD1 as a possible D gene (6 bases). Germline V CDR1 and CDR2: MNHNS, SASEGT. The V and J ends lost 1 base and 3 bases respectively, with 6 bases between them. The CDR3 spans 13 residues. CDR3 sequence: CASSEGGHTEAFF. The CDR3 DNA reads TGTGCCAGCAGTGAAGGGGGGCACACTGAAGCTTTCTTT.

The genes are TRBV7-7 and TRBJ2-2, with 10 nucleotides matching TRBD1. The CDR3 totals 15 residues. CDR1 SSHAT and CDR2 FNYEAQ come from the germline V gene (reference sequence). Losses at the gene ends were 5 bases for V and 7 bases for J; bases not matched to a gene: 7. CDR3 amino acids: CASSTGQGGGGELFF. The CDR3 DNA sequence: TGTGCCAGCAGCACAGGACAGGGGGGCGGCGGGGAGCTGTTTTTT.

This chain links TRBV2 with TRBJ2-1; the D gene is possibly TRBD1 (5 bases). Germline V gene lookup returns CDR1 SNHLY and CDR2 FYNNEI. CDR3 length: 12 amino acids. Trimming stripped 6 bases from V and 6 bases from J, with 9 bases between. The CDR3 is CASSRQTNEQFF. CDR3 in DNA: TGTGCCAGCAGCAGACAGACCAATGAGCAGTTCTTC.

V usage is TRBV7-6 and J usage is TRBJ2-7; 9 bases are a match to TRBD1. The CDR3 totals 14 residues. V lost 8 bases, J lost 1 base, and 6 bases stayed unmatched. The germline V gene has CDR1 SGHVS and CDR2 FNYEAQ. CDR3 nucleotides: TGTGCCAGCTCGTCCGGGACAGGGTCCTACGAGCAGTACTTC. This codes for CASSSGTGSYEQYF.